This TCR beta chain was retrieved from a study of T cells after yellow fever vaccination. Findings and limits, study-wide: Clones that expanded after primary vaccination mostly reappeared after the booster (96% CD4, 70% to 90% CD8).

A 5'RACE template-switching step, the method used to make TCR cDNA, added a universal primer site and UMIs. TCRdb itself ran the 5' RACE reads through MiXCR, one entry per CDR3 protein. In the table there are 300,000 to 350,000 distinct CDR3 sequences, 7% to 10% of which are singletons. This clonotype appeared many times. Its specificity is not known. Trimming stripped 1 base from V and 6 bases from J, with 10 bases between. Germline V CDR1 and CDR2: MNHNY, SVGAGI (reference sequence). This CDR3 contains 13 residues. This clonotype was obtained from a man younger than 35 who received the YFV17D yellow fever vaccine. The rearrangement joins TRBV6-6 to TRBJ2-7; D call uncertain. This sample comprised PBMCs, obtained around 45 days after the first yellow fever vaccination. CDR3 bases: TGTGCCAGCAGTTACTTGGGGATTTCCGAGCAGTACGTC. The encoded protein is CASSYLGISEQYV.